A selection of T cell receptor beta chains follows, all from one sample in a study of identical twins. Via MiXCR, TCRdb re-called the 5' RACE reads, giving one row per CDR3 protein. The sample gives 410,000 or so distinct CDR3 sequences, 15% to 20% of which show up once; 12% is in the top ten. Material: naive T cells sorted from blood. These receptors originate from a man aged 50 to 60 in good health. The CDR3 runs from the conserved cysteine through the conserved F or W. Size tells how often a clone was seen (once, few, many) or the class of an expanded clone, and some rows leave it out.

v_call clone_size cdr3_aa
TRBV28 - CASSRQQGVVQETQYF
TRBV7-9 few CAIISHYEQYF
TRBV5-1 many CASSLGSGGTGELFF
TRBV20-1 few CSAGQLGLVETQYF
TRBV9 - CASSPSPSHEQYF
TRBV6-5 few CALRTSYEQYF
TRBV24-1 few CATSDSRGVLGEQFF
TRBV6-5 few CASSYRTAFGETQYF
TRBV6-5 few CASSYSRGAETQYF
TRBV5-1 many CASSLVRESYEQYF
TRBV5-1 few CASSQKSRGVDRWEQFF
TRBV20-1 many CSGTSTDTQYF
TRBV6-2/TRBV6-3 many CASSLGLTRSGETQYF
TRBV20-1 many CSARPGRTEAFF
TRBV20-1 - CSARDSGSNQPQHF
TRBV5-6 few CASSLTPQSGYTF
TRBV29-1 - CSVADADRYGYTF
TRBV6-5 many CASSYTDEGYEQYF
TRBV4-2 many CASSQETGALNTEAFF
TRBV10-3 - CAITSDRLTYEQYF
TRBV5-1 - CASSPDSDTDTQYF
TRBV11-3 - CASSSRQGYEQYF
TRBV10-3 - CAISEPDDRSEPYEQYF
TRBV4-2 - CASSQERLWGTSEETQYF
TRBV29-1 many CSGEQSSYNEQFF
TRBV9 - CASSATLAGGYEQYF
TRBV12-3/TRBV12-4 few CASSLQGLARVETQYF
TRBV6-2/TRBV6-3 - CASSKPGQGFYEQYF
TRBV5-1 few CASSLSTNYGYTF
TRBV29-1 few CSVDKREAYNEQFF
TRBV5-6 many CASSLVGDSYGYTF
TRBV9 many CASSVVASGYNEQFF
TRBV5-6 - CASLGTRDRRGDTQYF
TRBV5-4 - CASSSTGTGHEKLFF
TRBV29-1 once CSVEEQGARTEAFF
TRBV20-1 many CSATTSVSVYEQYF
TRBV12-3/TRBV12-4 - CASTRDPTIGELFF
TRBV20-1 few CSAKGGGHTEAFF
TRBV5-1 few CASSLTLRTGASYEQYF
TRBV5-1 - CASSFGQGRSYEQYF
TRBV3-1 many CATQQGPSFYEQYF
TRBV4-3 - CASSQDQSRGDEQFF